This passage covers 30 T cell receptor beta chains from one sample sequenced in a study of cytomegalovirus exposure and HLA in healthy donors (dated by TCRdb to 2015 to 2018). The library came from the immunoSEQ multiplex PCR assay. For the multiplex PCR, a mixture combining 60 forward primers for TCR Vbeta segments and 13 reverse primers for TCR Jbeta segments was used. The clones in this table, taken by TCRdb from immuneACCESS, are in-frame only. Not every clone is retained; where verified, under half of the shortfall comes from an unresolved V gene, and the cause of the rest is unknown. The sample yields about 130,000 clones; nearly 80% were counted once. Around 1% of the sample lies in the top ten. The sample comprised PBMCs. The receptors shown here come from a male donor in good health and CMV-seronegative.

This clone was seen just once. The V gene is TRBV11-3, the J gene TRBJ2-7; D unresolved. This CDR3 comprises 14 residues. Trimming removed 1 base from V and 0 bases from J, with 7 bases in between. Germline lookup yields CDR1 SGHNT and CDR2 YENEEA. The CDR3 DNA reads as TGTGCCAGCAGCTTAGTCGCCAGCTCCTACGAGCAGTACTTC. Its protein is CASSLVASSYEQYF.

The CDR3 spells CASSELGGLGNSPLHF. The CDR3 DNA reads TGTGCCAGCAGTGAACTCGGAGGCTTGGGCAATTCACCCCTCCACTTT. This chain links TRBV2 with TRBJ1-6; no clear D gene. This CDR3 comprises 16 residues. V was pared by 2 bases and J by 7 bases, with 15 bases between. From germline, CDR1 is SNHLY and CDR2 FYNNEI.

This clone was recorded only once. The chain carries TRBV2 and TRBJ1-2, with TRBD1 as a possible D gene (5 bases). Trimming removed 7 bases from V and 3 bases from J, with 12 bases in between. Per the germline V gene, CDR1 is SNHLY and CDR2 is FYNNEI. The CDR3 is made up of 13 amino acids. The CDR3 loop is CASKGGTDYGYTF. The CDR3, as DNA: TGTGCCAGCAAGGGCGGGACCGACTATGGCTACACCTTC.

CDR3 in amino acids: CASSTSGVGDQPQHF. Here the CDR3 DNA reads TGTGCCAGCAGCACATCGGGGGTAGGGGATCAGCCCCAGCATTTT. The chain recombines TRBV13 with TRBJ1-5, with D possibly matching TRBD1 (5 bases). The CDR3 extends over 15 amino acids. V dropped 5 bases and J dropped 5 bases, with 16 bases sitting between them. Germline-derived CDR1 and CDR2 are PRHDT and FYEKMQ (reference sequence).

The chain recombines TRBV7-3 with TRBJ2-2, with a possible D match to TRBD1 (6 bases). From germline, CDR1 is SGHTA and CDR2 FQGTGA. Deletions cut 6 bases from V and 4 bases from J, with 9 bases between. The CDR3 consists of 13 residues. The CDR3 bases are TGTGCCAGCAGTCTAGGGGGCACCGGGGAGCTGTTTTTT. Translating it yields CASSLGGTGELFF.

This clone has only one observation. The chain combines TRBV5-1 with TRBJ1-2; D not resolved. V lost 0 bases and J 2 bases, leaving 8 bases between the germline ends. The V gene's germline CDR1 is SGHRS and CDR2 YFSETQ. The CDR3 extends over 14 amino acids. The CDR3 region is CASSLDPGNYGYTF. The CDR3 region has the DNA TGCGCCAGCAGCTTGGATCCGGGGAACTATGGCTACACCTTC.

Concerning this clone itself: The same CDR3 also results from other DNA sequences found in this sample. V gene TRBV5-1 combines with J gene TRBJ2-3; D is unresolved. The CDR3 covers 14 residues. Looked up from germline, CDR1 is SGHRS and CDR2 is YFSETQ. The V end was cut by 0 bases, the J end by 3 bases, with 8 bases between. The CDR3 here is CASSLVPGTDTQYF. CDR3 bases: TGCGCCAGCAGCTTGGTTCCCGGGACAGATACGCAGTATTTT. Based on the CDR3 plus reference TRBV5-1 and TRBJ2-3, the full variable domain is KAGVTQTPRYLIKTRGQQVTLSCSPISGHRSVSWYQQTPGQGLQFLFEYFSETQRNKGNFPGRFSGRQFSNSRSEMNVSTLELGDSALYLCASSLVPGTDTQYFGPGTRLTVL.

The chain has TRBV5-1 and TRBJ1-6; D may be TRBD1 (5 bases). This CDR3 spans 17 amino acids. Germline CDR1 and CDR2: SGHRS and YFSETQ. Trimming removed 0 bases at V and 7 bases at J, with 17 bases between. For the CDR3, the DNA is TGCGCCAGCAGCTTGGTCGCCGAAAGGGGCACAAATTCACCCCTCCACTTT. It is translated as CASSLVAERGTNSPLHF.

The chain joins TRBV9 to TRBJ1-4, with a weak D call TRBD1 (5 bases). This CDR3 has 15 residues. The germline V gene encodes CDR1 SGDLS and CDR2 YYNGEE. V was trimmed by 0 bases and J by 7 bases, leaving 13 bases between them. The CDR3 DNA is TGTGCCAGCAGCGTAGCTTGGGGGGAGGGTGAAAAACTGTTTTTT. It is translated as CASSVAWGEGEKLFF.

This clone turned up a few times. The chain joins TRBV9 to TRBJ2-3; D not resolved. CDR3 size: 16 residues. The germline V gene encodes CDR1 SGDLS and CDR2 YYNGEE. V was clipped by 0 bases and J by 0 bases, with 11 bases between them. The CDR3 DNA reads as TGTGCCAGCAGCGTAGGGGCAGGTTCCAGCACAGATACGCAGTATTTT. This sequence encodes CASSVGAGSSTDTQYF.

This clone ranks as medium-sized. The J gene is TRBJ1-1, the V gene TRBV7-8; D not certain. The V gene lost 4 bases and the J gene lost 1 base, with 19 bases spanning the gap. The CDR3 runs to 17 residues. The germline V gene encodes CDR1 SGHVS and CDR2 FQNEAQ. DNA for the CDR3: TGTGCCAGCAGCTCCCAGAGGTCGGGGTTTAGGAACACTGAAGCTTTCTTT. Translated, it gives CASSSQRSGFRNTEAFF.

This chain links TRBV5-4 with TRBJ2-7; 10 nucleotides match TRBD2. V lost 4 bases to trimming and J lost 0 bases; unmatched junction nucleotides: 4. The CDR3 sequence is 15 residues long. CDR1 SGHNT and CDR2 YYREEE come from the germline V gene (reference sequence). For the CDR3, the DNA is TGTGCCAGCAGCGTCGCTAGCGGGGGCTCCTACGAGCAGTACTTC. Translation: CASSVASGGSYEQYF.

On this clone: A junction end diverges from the germline sequence, so it may reflect a read error. The chain is built from TRBV30 and TRBJ2-5; TRBD2 matches 11 bases. Germline V gene lookup returns CDR1 GTSNPN and CDR2 SVGIG (reference sequence). CDR3 length: 13 residues. The CDR3 DNA reads TGTGCCTGGACCGGGACTAGCGGAGAGATCCAGTACTTC. This gives the protein CAWTGTSGEIQYF.

Here the CDR3 DNA reads TGTGCCAGCAGTGAAATCCCCAGGGCATGGGATGAAAAACTGTTTTTT. Translating it yields CASSEIPRAWDEKLFF. The genes are TRBV6-1 and TRBJ1-4, with TRBD1 as a possible D gene (5 bases). Germline V gives CDR1 MNHNS, CDR2 SASEGT. V was clipped by 2 bases and J by 6 bases, with 16 bases between them. This CDR3 region has 16 residues.

The chain joins TRBV7-2 to TRBJ2-2, with TRBD1 matching over 8 bases. From germline, CDR1 is SGHTA and CDR2 FQGNSA. V gave up 2 bases and J gave up 3 bases; unmatched junction bases: 2. CDR3 length: 15 amino acids. CDR3 loop: CASSLQGADTGELFF. CDR3 sequence (DNA): TGTGCCAGCAGCTTACAGGGGGCAGACACCGGGGAGCTGTTTTTT. Filled out from reference TRBV7-2 and TRBJ2-2, the complete variable domain reads GAGVSQSPSNKVTEKGKDVELRCDPISGHTALYWYRQSLGQGLEFLIYFQGNSAPDKSGLPSDRFSAERTGGSVSTLTIQRTQQEDSAVYLCASSLQGADTGELFFGEGSRLTVL.

The chain uses TRBV6-5 and TRBJ2-1; 10 bases align to TRBD1. With V trimmed by 10 bases and J by 7 bases, 7 bases remained unmatched. CDR1 is MNHEY and CDR2 is SVGAGI in the germline V gene. There are 13 residues in the CDR3. DNA of the CDR3: TGTGCCACCCGGGGACAGGGGTTTAATGAGCAGTTCTTC. Encoded protein: CATRGQGFNEQFF.

This clone was observed a handful of times. V is TRBV29-1 and J is TRBJ2-1, with D possibly matching TRBD1 (5 bases). The germline V gene has CDR1 SQVTM and CDR2 ANQGSEA. The CDR3 covers 13 residues. The V end lost 6 bases, the J end lost 7 bases, and 16 bases lay between the germline ends. The CDR3 loop is CSVRRQRNNEQFF. The CDR3 coding sequence is TGCAGCGTCCGAAGACAGAGAAATAATGAGCAGTTCTTC.

The chain is built from TRBV20-1 and TRBJ1-1; D call uncertain. V was trimmed by 4 bases and J by 5 bases, leaving 8 bases between them. This CDR3 is 11 amino acids long. The germline gives CDR1 DFQATT, CDR2 SNEGSKA (reference sequence). The CDR3 DNA reads TGCAGTGCTACCGGGGAAACTGAAGCTTTCTTT. This gives the protein CSATGETEAFF.

The J gene is TRBJ2-7, the V gene TRBV11-2, with TRBD1 identical over 8 bases. V was clipped by 3 bases and J by 5 bases; unmatched bases: 12. The germline V gene encodes CDR1 SGHAT and CDR2 FQNNGV. CDR3 length: 16 residues. As DNA, the CDR3 is TGTGCCAGCAGCTTCCTTTCGACAGGGGTGGGCGACGAGCAGTACTTC. This gives the protein CASSFLSTGVGDEQYF. Full variable domain (rest looked up from reference TRBV11-2 and TRBJ2-7): EAGVAQSPRYKIIEKRQSVAFWCNPISGHATLYWYQQILGQGPKLLIQFQNNGVVDDSQLPKDRFSAERLKGVDSTLKIQPAKLEDSAVYLCASSFLSTGVGDEQYFGPGTRLTVT.

This clone was counted a few times. J is TRBJ2-2 and V is TRBV4-3; 9 nucleotides align to TRBD1. CDR1 is LGHNA and CDR2 is YSLEER in the germline V gene. This CDR3 is built from 18 residues. Trimming removed 0 bases from V and 0 bases from J; junction bases left unmatched: 5. The chain's CDR3 is CASSQDGTGRSNTGELFF. The CDR3 DNA reads as TGCGCCAGCAGCCAAGACGGGACAGGGCGATCGAACACCGGGGAGCTGTTTTTT.

This chain joins TRBV30 and TRBJ2-3; unclear D gene. There are 13 residues in the CDR3. Germline V CDR1 and CDR2: GTSNPN, SVGIG (reference sequence). V was trimmed by 0 bases and J by 7 bases, leaving 11 bases between them. The CDR3, as DNA: TGTGCCTGGAGTGTACTATCCCCCTATACGCAGTATTTT. Its protein is CAWSVLSPYTQYF.

The chain recombines TRBV5-5 with TRBJ1-1; the match to TRBD1 covers 7 bases. Germline V gene lookup returns CDR1 SGHKS and CDR2 YYEKEE (reference sequence). J lost 6 bases, V lost 0 bases, and 11 bases had no gene match. The CDR3 has 16 residues. As DNA, the CDR3 is TGTGCCAGCAGCTTGGGAGGGGGCAGGGGTGGATCTGAAGCTTTCTTT. Translating it yields CASSLGGGRGGSEAFF.

This clone occurred a few times. This rearrangement joins TRBV7-9 to TRBJ1-5, with D hard to call. This CDR3 is 16 amino acids long. The V gene lost 1 base and the J gene lost 3 bases, with 13 bases spanning the gap. From germline, CDR1 is SEHNR and CDR2 FQNEAQ (reference sequence). CDR3 region: CASSLGGGGDNQPQHF. DNA for the CDR3: TGTGCCAGCAGCTTAGGGGGAGGCGGAGACAATCAGCCCCAGCATTTT.

The V and J genes are TRBV15 and TRBJ1-1, with D perhaps matching TRBD1 (5 bases). This CDR3 spans 14 amino acids. Germline values: CDR1 LNHNV, CDR2 YYDKDF (reference sequence). The V end was cut by 3 bases, the J end by 1 base, with 9 bases between. In DNA, the CDR3 is TGTGCCACCAGCAGGGACACTAAGAACACTGAAGCTTTCTTT. Translated, it gives CATSRDTKNTEAFF.

The V call is TRBV7-2, the J call TRBJ2-5; the match to TRBD2 covers 8 bases. The CDR3 length is 16 residues. Germline V gene sequence: CDR1 SGHTA, CDR2 FQGNSA. Losses at the gene ends were 2 bases for V and 2 bases for J; bases not matched to a gene: 7. Written as DNA, the CDR3 is TGTGCCAGCAGCTTATTCGGAGCGGGGGAGCAAGAGACCCAGTACTTC. Translation gives CASSLFGAGEQETQYF.

The gene calls are TRBV7-9 and TRBJ2-1; weak D call: TRBD1 (7 bases). CDR3 length: 16 amino acids. Trimming pared 5 bases from V and 8 bases from J, leaving 22 bases between. Germline values: CDR1 SEHNR, CDR2 FQNEAQ (reference sequence). The CDR3 loop reads CASSPGGWGPGDEQFF. DNA for the CDR3: TGTGCCAGCAGCCCAGGGGGGTGGGGCCCCGGGGATGAGCAGTTCTTC. Full variable domain (outside the CDR3, taken from reference TRBV7-9 and TRBJ2-1): DTGVSQNPRHKITKRGQNVTFRCDPISEHNRLYWYRQTLGQGPEFLTYFQNEAQLEKSRLLSDRFSAERPKGSFSTLEIQRTEQGDSAMYLCASSPGGWGPGDEQFFGPGTRLTVL.

V and J are TRBV7-2 and TRBJ2-5; D gene uncertain. The J call may be faulty, since TRBJ2-7 better matches the DNA end. CDR3 length equals 11 residues. In germline, CDR1 is SGHTA, CDR2 FQGNSA. The CDR3 is CASSLVNEQYF. The CDR3 DNA follows: TGTGCCAGCAGCTTGGTAAACGAGCAGTACTTC.

The chain employs TRBV20-1 and TRBJ2-1; D gene uncertain. Germline values: CDR1 DFQATT, CDR2 SNEGSKA (reference sequence). The CDR3 spans 11 residues. V was cut by 6 bases and J by 9 bases, with 12 bases left in between. The CDR3 protein is CSAGEYSEQFF. The CDR3 bases are TGCAGTGCGGGCGAGTATAGTGAGCAGTTCTTC.

This chain links TRBV9 with TRBJ1-3; the match to TRBD1 covers 7 bases. Per the germline V gene, CDR1 is SGDLS and CDR2 is YYNGEE. The CDR3 consists of 14 residues. Trimming cost V 4 bases and J 2 bases; bases outside gene matches: 3. The CDR3: CASSLGQAGNTIYF. The CDR3 DNA is TGTGCCAGCAGCCTCGGACAGGCTGGAAACACCATATATTTT.

The chain has TRBV5-1 and TRBJ1-4; 10 bases agree with TRBD1. Germline V gene sequence: CDR1 SGHRS, CDR2 YFSETQ. The ends lost 3 bases at V and 5 bases at J; junction bases unmatched: 4. The CDR3 is 15 residues long. CDR3 in DNA: TGCGCCAGCAGCTGGGGGGACAGGGGCAATGAAAAACTGTTTTTT. Amino acid sequence: CASSWGDRGNEKLFF.